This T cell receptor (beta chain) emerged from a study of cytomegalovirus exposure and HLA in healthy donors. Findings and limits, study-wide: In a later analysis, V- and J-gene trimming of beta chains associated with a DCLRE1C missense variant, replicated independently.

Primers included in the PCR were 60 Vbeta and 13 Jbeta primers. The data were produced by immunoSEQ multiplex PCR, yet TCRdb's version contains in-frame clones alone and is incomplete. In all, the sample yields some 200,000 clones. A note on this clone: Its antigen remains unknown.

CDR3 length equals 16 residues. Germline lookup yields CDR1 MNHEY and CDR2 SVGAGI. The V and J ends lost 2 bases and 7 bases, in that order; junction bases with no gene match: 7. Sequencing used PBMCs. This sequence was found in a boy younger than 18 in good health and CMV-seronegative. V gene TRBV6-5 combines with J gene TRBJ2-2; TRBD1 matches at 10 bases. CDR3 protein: CASSYHGTGVGGELFF. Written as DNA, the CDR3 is TGTGCCAGCAGTTACCACGGGACAGGGGTTGGCGGGGAGCTGTTTTTT.